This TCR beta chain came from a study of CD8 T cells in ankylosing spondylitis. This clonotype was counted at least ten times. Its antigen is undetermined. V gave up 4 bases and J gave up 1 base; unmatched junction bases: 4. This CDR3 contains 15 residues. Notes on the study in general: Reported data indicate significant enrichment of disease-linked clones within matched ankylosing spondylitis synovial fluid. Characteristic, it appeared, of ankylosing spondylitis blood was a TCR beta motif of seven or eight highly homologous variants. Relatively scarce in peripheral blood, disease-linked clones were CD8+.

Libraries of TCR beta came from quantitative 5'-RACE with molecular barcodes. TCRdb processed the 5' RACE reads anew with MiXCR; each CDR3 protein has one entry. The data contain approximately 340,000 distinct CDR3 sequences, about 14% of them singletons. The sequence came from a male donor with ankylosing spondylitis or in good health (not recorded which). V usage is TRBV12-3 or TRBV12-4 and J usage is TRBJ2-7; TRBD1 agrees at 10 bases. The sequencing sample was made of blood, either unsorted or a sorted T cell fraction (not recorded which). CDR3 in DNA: TGTGCCAGCAGTTCACGGACAGGGGGATCCTACGAGCAGTACTTC. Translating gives CASSSRTGGSYEQYF.